These T cell receptor beta chains were read from a single sample in a study of cytomegalovirus exposure and HLA in healthy donors. Clones were sequenced by immunoSEQ multiplex PCR, and TCRdb holds only the in-frame ones, with some missing. Of roughly 180,000 clones detected, approximately 88% appear once; the ten largest clones hold approximately 1.2%. The sequenced sample consisted of PBMCs. The receptors shown here come from a boy aged 2 to 10 in good health and CMV-seronegative. CDR3s include the opening cysteine and the closing phenylalanine or tryptophan.

j_call v_call cdr3_aa
TRBJ1-4 TRBV7-9 CASSSVATNEKLFF
TRBJ2-2 TRBV5-1 CASSFEAGNTGELFF
TRBJ2-1 TRBV5-6 CASSGTGGSYNEQFF
TRBJ1-2 TRBV4-1 CASSQGWGGSYGYTF
TRBJ1-4 TRBV27 CASYDNRDRVIRTNEKLFF
TRBJ1-1 TRBV5-1 CASSAYSGTEAFF
TRBJ2-1 TRBV7-7 CASTPLGGNEQFF
TRBJ1-2 TRBV18 CASSSKTVVTYGYTF
TRBJ2-7 TRBV27 CASSLRRDYTYEQYF
TRBJ2-5 TRBV4-2 CASSPNSDTYQETQYF
TRBJ2-3 TRBV5-6 CASSKAGTRTDTQYF
TRBJ2-1 TRBV10-2 CASRYTSGSSDEQFF
TRBJ2-7 TRBV9 CASSPDRVSYEQYF
TRBJ1-4 TRBV5-1 CASRRYGGINEKLFF
TRBJ2-7 TRBV4-2 CASSQDPPLAGGAEQYF
TRBJ2-5 TRBV6-5 CASTQRPVPQETQYF
TRBJ2-1 TRBV9 CASSVDPGTSGRGFF
TRBJ2-3 TRBV10-1 CASSFTLSTDTQYF
TRBJ1-2 TRBV4-3 CASSWDRNGDYGYTF
TRBJ2-5 TRBV18 CASSYTGHYQETQYF
TRBJ1-2 TRBV19 CASRPTGINYGYTF
TRBJ1-5 TRBV28 CASSLFDTSNQPQHF
TRBJ2-3 TRBV10-1 CASSESGSGGTDTQYF
TRBJ2-5 TRBV30 CAWKNSQETQYF
TRBJ1-1 TRBV7-9 CASSSAGASNTEAFF
TRBJ1-2 TRBV6-1 CASRDYSDYGYTF
TRBJ2-4 TRBV6-1 CASSEVEFSAKNIQYF
TRBJ2-7 TRBV4-2 CASSQDRTASYEQYF
TRBJ1-5 TRBV6-1 CATRQGAEDQPQHF
TRBJ1-1 TRBV7-2 CASSSSPRTEAFF
TRBJ1-2 TRBV28 CASSLDPPQGYGYTF
TRBJ2-2 TRBV9 CASSGLANTGELFF
TRBJ2-5 TRBV4-1 CASSPHPGQGIEETQYF
TRBJ2-7 TRBV19 CASSTLEKQYF
TRBJ1-4 TRBV7-6 CASSLRGLSGANEKLFF
TRBJ2-3 TRBV7-9 CASSLGLSGTPTSTDTQYF
TRBJ1-5 TRBV12-5 CASGLATGVNQPQHF
TRBJ1-2 TRBV5-6 CASSSDRGQGGYTF
TRBJ2-7 TRBV28 CASSPGGRGSEQYF
TRBJ2-7 TRBV19 CASSPKKDRGSYEQYF
TRBJ1-5 TRBV12-5 CASGLVTFGGGNQPQHF
TRBJ2-1 TRBV6-1 CASIKDRGNNEQFF
TRBJ1-1 TRBV18 CASSPPKGVTEAFF
TRBJ2-1 TRBV14 CASSQLAGASYNEQFF
TRBJ1-5 TRBV6-5 CASSYSRDRLQPQHF